The entry below gives a single TCR beta chain sequence along with its context. Antigen: not known. This sample stems from a study of cytomegalovirus exposure and HLA in healthy donors. Overall study: It was reported in a later analysis that the same platform had been used for the 90 to 150 validation repertoires as for the roughly 700 first-cohort repertoires.

Broader study findings: Altogether, 160 or so TCR beta chains were recorded as cytomegalovirus-associated. It was confirmed in vitro that a few of the CMV-associated chains were specific for CMV antigens. TCR clusters originating in the first cohort tended to co-occur in the roughly 130 validation repertoires, according to a later analysis.

The germline V and J ends were trimmed by 1 base and 7 bases, with 17 bases remaining between them. This CDR3 contains 17 residues. Germline V lookup: CDR1 SGHTA, CDR2 FQGNSA. Profiling relied on immunoSEQ multiplex PCR, and the TCRdb table lists in-frame clones only, not all of them. The sample includes 95,000 to 120,000 clones, almost 96% of them seen just once. Sequenced: PBMCs. The chain recombines TRBV7-2 with TRBJ1-6; D is possibly TRBD1 (5 bases). The TCR originated in a young woman in good health and CMV-seronegative. CDR3 sequence reads: CASSLVLGLVVNSPLHF. In nucleotides, the CDR3 is TGTGCCAGCAGCTTAGTACTGGGGCTCGTTGTAAATTCACCCCTCCACTTT.